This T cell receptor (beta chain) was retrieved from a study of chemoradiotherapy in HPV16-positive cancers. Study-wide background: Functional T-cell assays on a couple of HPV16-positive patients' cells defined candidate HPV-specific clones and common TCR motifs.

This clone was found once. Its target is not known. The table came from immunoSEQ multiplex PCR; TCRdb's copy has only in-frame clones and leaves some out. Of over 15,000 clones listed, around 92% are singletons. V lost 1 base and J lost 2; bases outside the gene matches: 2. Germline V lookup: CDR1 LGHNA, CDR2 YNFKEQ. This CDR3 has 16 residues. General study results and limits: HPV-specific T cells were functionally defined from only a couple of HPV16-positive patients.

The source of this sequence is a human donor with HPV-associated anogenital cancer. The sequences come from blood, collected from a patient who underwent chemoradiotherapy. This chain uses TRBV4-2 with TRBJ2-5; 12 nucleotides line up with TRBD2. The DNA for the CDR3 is TGTGCCAGCAGCCAAGGGACTAGCGGGACACAAGAGACCCAGTACTTC. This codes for CASSQGTSGTQETQYF.